These T cell receptor beta chains were read from a single sample in a study of blood T cell repertoires in COVID-19. Method: immunoSEQ multiplex PCR; TCRdb's copy keeps in-frame clones and lacks some. The sample has roughly 350,000 clones, 70% to 90% seen once. What was sequenced was peripheral blood. All receptors derive from a woman aged 45-59 years with active or convalescent COVID-19. Each CDR3 is given with its conserved first and last residue. D genes are given only for firm matches. The size of a clone is reported for some rows only, either as once, few or many, or as a class for expanded clones.

d_gene | j_gene | v_gene | abundance | CDR3aa | CDR3nt
TRBD1 | TRBJ1-4 | TRBV2 | - | CASSGGGQAAVGEKLFF | TGTGCCAGCAGTGGAGGGGGACAGGCGGCCGTGGGAGAAAAACTGTTTTTT
TRBD1 | TRBJ1-1 | TRBV12-3/TRBV12-4 | - | CASTRDRGLEAFF | TGTGCCAGCACCCGGGACAGGGGGCTCGAAGCTTTCTTT
- | TRBJ1-6 | TRBV15 | - | CATSTRAGGNSPLHF | TGTGCCACCAGCACTAGAGCGGGGGGAAATTCACCCCTCCACTTT
TRBD1 | TRBJ1-5 | TRBV19 | - | CASRPARGTGGRDNQPQHF | TGTGCCAGTAGGCCTGCCCGTGGGACAGGGGGAAGGGACAATCAGCCCCAGCATTTT
- | TRBJ2-1 | TRBV4-2 | - | CASSQRQGSYNEQFF | TGTGCCAGCAGCCAAAGGCAGGGGTCCTACAATGAGCAGTTCTTC
- | TRBJ1-2 | TRBV6-6 | - | CASSSSGNYGYTF | TGTGCCAGCAGTTCTTCAGGGAACTATGGCTACACCTTC
- | TRBJ1-5 | TRBV10-3 | - | CAISTEQGLSNQPQHF | TGTGCCATCAGCACTGAACAGGGTTTGAGCAATCAGCCCCAGCATTTT
TRBD1 | TRBJ1-2 | TRBV29-1 | - | CSVWSISSEGANAPYGYTF | TGCAGCGTCTGGTCAATTTCTAGTGAGGGGGCGAATGCCCCCTATGGCTACACCTTC
- | TRBJ1-1 | TRBV12-3/TRBV12-4 | - | CASSGIGSEAFF | TGTGCCAGCAGTGGAATCGGGTCTGAAGCTTTCTTT
TRBD1 | TRBJ2-3 | TRBV24-1 | - | CATSDRTGGSTDTQYF | TGTGCCACCAGTGATCGCACAGGGGGAAGCACAGATACGCAGTATTTT
- | TRBJ2-2 | TRBV28 | - | CASSPNQVLTGELFF | TGTGCCAGCAGCCCCAATCAGGTCCTAACCGGGGAGCTGTTTTTT
- | TRBJ2-3 | TRBV7-2 | - | CARAGALAADTQYF | TGTGCCAGGGCTGGAGCCCTAGCAGCAGATACGCAGTATTTT
TRBD1 | TRBJ2-7 | TRBV6-6 | - | CASRGQGVSHEQYF | TGTGCCAGCAGGGGACAGGGGGTCTCTCACGAGCAGTACTTC
TRBD2 | TRBJ2-5 | TRBV5-1 | once | CASSSEGGDKTQYF | TGCGCCAGCAGCTCCGAGGGAGGGGATAAGACCCAGTACTTC
TRBD2 | TRBJ2-1 | TRBV7-3 | - | CASSPGLAGNEQFF | TGTGCCAGCAGCCCGGGACTAGCGGGTAATGAGCAGTTCTTC
- | TRBJ1-3 | TRBV7-9 | - | CASSSTQGNTIYF | TGTGCCAGCAGCTCGACTCAGGGAAACACCATATATTTT
TRBD2 | TRBJ2-1 | TRBV5-6 | - | CASSFWRGAQSSYNEQFF | TGTGCCAGCAGCTTCTGGCGGGGGGCTCAAAGCTCCTACAATGAGCAGTTCTTC
TRBD1 | TRBJ1-2 | TRBV27 | once | CASSDSGGIGYTF | TGTGCCAGCAGTGACTCAGGGGGCATCGGCTACACCTTC
- | TRBJ2-7 | TRBV21-1 | - | CASSKVGLGALYEQYF | -
TRBD1 | TRBJ2-2 | TRBV18 | - | CASSPPSRGLLFF | TGTGCCAGCTCACCACCGAGCAGGGGGTTGCTGTTTTTT
- | TRBJ2-1 | TRBV18 | - | CASSPRGTYNEQFF | TGTGCCAGCTCACCAAGGGGGACCTACAATGAGCAGTTCTTC
- | TRBJ2-2 | TRBV15 | few | CATSRASENTGELFF | TGTGCCACCAGCAGAGCGTCAGAAAACACCGGGGAGCTGTTTTTT
TRBD2 | TRBJ2-3 | TRBV4-3 | - | CASSQVVPSGGPYTDTQYF | TGCGCCAGCAGCCAAGTAGTCCCTAGCGGGGGCCCCTACACAGATACGCAGTATTTT
- | TRBJ1-1 | TRBV7-3 | - | CASAMDPGAEAFF | TGTGCCAGCGCAATGGATCCCGGGGCTGAAGCTTTCTTT
- | TRBJ1-1 | TRBV3-1/TRBV3-2 | - | CASSPPTGYYSGPEAFF | TGTGCCAGCAGCCCCCCTACAGGGTATTACTCAGGCCCTGAAGCTTTCTTT
- | TRBJ1-5 | TRBV10-1 | few | CASSEPPRGTWDQPQHF | TGCGCCAGCAGTGAACCTCCAAGGGGCACATGGGATCAGCCCCAGCATTTT
TRBD1 | TRBJ1-5 | TRBV27 | - | CASSGQGGSQPQHF | TGTGCCAGCAGTGGACAGGGGGGGAGCCAGCCCCAGCATTTT
TRBD2 | TRBJ2-1 | TRBV30 | - | CAWSVNSGANNEQFF | TGTGCCTGGAGTGTGAATAGCGGGGCAAACAATGAGCAGTTCTTC
TRBD2 | TRBJ2-1 | TRBV23-1 | - | CASSLAGSSYNEQFF | TGCGCCAGCAGTTTAGCGGGGAGCTCCTACAATGAGCAGTTCTTC
TRBD1 | TRBJ2-5 | TRBV7-3 | - | CASSSAGGQETQYF | TGTGCCAGCAGCTCCGCAGGGGGCCAAGAGACCCAGTACTTC
- | TRBJ1-1 | TRBV7-3 | - | CASSLGGRTEAFF | TGTGCCAGCAGCTTAGGAGGCCGCACTGAAGCTTTCTTT
- | TRBJ1-2 | TRBV30 | few | CAGKQGWNSSYTF | TGTGCCGGAAAACAGGGTTGGAACAGTAGCTACACCTTC
- | TRBJ1-3 | TRBV9 | - | CASSVGDLTRNTIYF | TGTGCCAGCAGCGTAGGCGATCTCACCCGAAACACCATATATTTT
- | TRBJ1-1 | TRBV7-9 | - | CASSPGGGRANTEAFF | TGTGCCAGCAGCCCCGGGGGGGGTCGCGCGAACACTGAAGCTTTCTTT
- | TRBJ1-1 | TRBV14 | - | CASSHIHTDTEAFF | TGTGCCAGCAGCCATATACACACCGACACTGAAGCTTTCTTT
- | TRBJ2-7 | TRBV28 | - | CASGGWGSRGYEQYF | TGTGCCAGCGGCGGGTGGGGTAGCCGGGGCTACGAGCAGTACTTC
- | TRBJ1-5 | TRBV6-1 | - | CASSENRSGQPQHF | TGTGCCAGCAGTGAAAACAGGTCGGGTCAGCCCCAGCATTTT
- | TRBJ1-5 | TRBV5-1 | - | CASSLVAGGNQPQHF | TGCGCCAGCAGCTTGGTGGCAGGGGGCAATCAGCCCCAGCATTTT
- | TRBJ1-6 | TRBV6-4 | - | CASSRGRTANSPLHF | TGTGCCAGCAGTAGGGGTCGGACAGCTAATTCACCCCTCCACTTT
TRBD1 | TRBJ2-1 | TRBV5-1 | - | CASSLGQGIHNEQFF | TGCGCCAGCAGCTTGGGACAGGGGATTCACAATGAGCAGTTCTTC